What follows describes a single TCR beta chain. Its cognate antigen is unknown. TCR beta CDR3 amplification used RNA transcripts. Following a first-round RT-PCR that used HTBI primers, a second-round multiplex PCR was carried out. TCRdb itself ran the multiplex PCR reads through MiXCR, one entry per CDR3 protein. The data contain tens of thousands of distinct CDR3 sequences, about half of them singletons. This entry belongs to a study of Graves' ophthalmopathy and Graves' hyperthyroidism. Overall study context: Peripheral blood was gathered at first diagnosis, ahead of any treatment whatsoever. Findings and limits, study-wide: With just over 70% sensitivity and approximately 73% specificity, the model predicted ophthalmopathy progression.

This clonotype was obtained from an adult woman with stable Graves' hyperthyroidism. Sequenced material: peripheral blood.

Written as DNA, the CDR3 is TGTGCCAGCAGCTATACAGGGGCAGAAGAGACCCAGTACTTC. This codes for CASSYTGAEETQYF. This chain uses TRBV7-2 with TRBJ2-5; TRBD1 agrees at 7 bases. The CDR3 sequence is 14 residues long. J was trimmed by 3 bases and V by 4 bases; bases with no gene match: 5. Germline V gives CDR1 SGHTA, CDR2 FQGNSA.